These 16 T cell receptor beta chains were all obtained from the same sample, sequenced in a study of blood T cell repertoires in COVID-19. The table came from immunoSEQ multiplex PCR; TCRdb's copy has only in-frame clones and leaves some out. The table has fewer than 250,000 clones, nearly 85% seen once; the top ten hold approximately 5.7%. Sample: peripheral blood. These receptors originate from a human donor in a cohort sampled during active COVID-19.

Remarks on this clone: This sample includes further DNA sequences coding for the same CDR3. The chain combines TRBV7-3 with TRBJ2-7; D is ambiguous. Germline values: CDR1 SGHTA, CDR2 FQGTGA. Deletions cut 0 bases from V and 4 bases from J, with 7 bases between. The CDR3 loop spans 13 amino acids. Here the CDR3 reads CASSLTGGYEQYF. The DNA for the CDR3 is TGTGCCAGCAGCTTAACCGGCGGTTACGAGCAGTACTTC.

The chain has TRBV29-1 and TRBJ1-4, with 8 bases matching TRBD1. Germline V gene sequence: CDR1 SQVTM, CDR2 ANQGSEA. Trimming took 5 bases from V and 4 from J; bases not matched to a gene: 3. The CDR3 contains 13 residues. CDR3 residues: CSVSTGDNEKLFF. The CDR3 bases are TGCAGCGTTTCGACAGGGGATAATGAAAAACTGTTTTTT.

The table lists this clone with a few counts. The chain links TRBV2 to TRBJ1-5, with 7 bases identical to TRBD1. The V and J ends lost 4 bases and 2 bases, in that order; junction bases with no gene match: 8. The CDR3 loop spans 16 amino acids. Germline loops: CDR1 SNHLY, CDR2 FYNNEI. For the CDR3, the DNA is TGTGCCAGCAGTGGGTCAGGGGGATGGGGCAATCAGCCCCAGCATTTT. Translated: CASSGSGGWGNQPQHF.

V usage is TRBV27 and J usage is TRBJ2-1, with 9 bases aligning to TRBD2. V lost 6 bases to trimming and J lost 2 bases; unmatched junction nucleotides: 8. CDR1 is MNHEY and CDR2 is SMNVEV in the germline V gene (reference sequence). The CDR3 has 16 residues. Here the CDR3 reads CASRLGGGGAYNEQFF. CDR3 DNA sequence: TGTGCCAGCAGATTGGGCGGCGGGGGGGCCTACAATGAGCAGTTCTTC.

The chain has TRBV3-1 (or the pseudogene TRBV3-2) and TRBJ1-3; possibly TRBD1 for D (6 bases). This CDR3 is built from 22 residues. The germline CDR1 and CDR2 sequences are LGHDT and YNNKEL (reference sequence). V was shortened by 6 bases and J by 0 bases, with 33 bases between the two germline ends. The CDR3 here is CASSRKGIQGLSVEYSGNTIYF. CDR3 DNA: TGTGCCAGCAGTCGAAAGGGGATACAGGGATTGTCAGTCGAGTACTCTGGAAACACCATATATTTT.

The rearrangement links TRBV19 to TRBJ1-5; 9 bases line up with TRBD1. Per the germline V gene, CDR1 is LNHDA and CDR2 is SQIVND (reference sequence). V lost 10 bases to trimming and J lost 2 bases; unmatched junction nucleotides: 6. The CDR3 is 14 residues long. In DNA form, the CDR3 reads TGTGCCACACAGGGGGCTTTCGGCAATCAGCCCCAGCATTTT. It is translated as CATQGAFGNQPQHF.

Of note for this clone: One junction end does not reproduce the germline sequence, and a read error may be involved. The chain employs TRBV11-2 and TRBJ2-7; 10 bases match TRBD2. This CDR3 has 19 amino acids. Looked up from germline, CDR1 is SGHAT and CDR2 is FQNNGV. CDR3 DNA sequence: TGTGCCAGCAGCCTAGAGGGGCGGGGACTAGCGACCTACTCCTACGAGCAGTACTTC. Protein product: CASSLEGRGLATYSYEQYF.

The rearrangement links TRBV5-1 to TRBJ1-4; 9 nucleotides line up with TRBD1. CDR3 length: 14 amino acids. CDR1 and CDR2 (germline): SGHRS, YFSETQ. With V trimmed by 4 bases and J by 7 bases, 5 bases remained unmatched. The CDR3 region is CASSEDRGGEKLFF. CDR3 nucleotide sequence: TGCGCCAGCAGCGAGGACAGGGGAGGTGAAAAACTGTTTTTT.

The V gene is TRBV18, the J gene TRBJ1-6; TRBD1 matches at 9 bases. The germline CDR1 and CDR2 sequences are KGHSH and LQKENI. V trimming: 2 bases; J trimming: 8 bases; junction bases outside the gene matches: 4. The CDR3 loop spans 15 amino acids. The CDR3 coding sequence is TGTGCCAGCTCACCAAGGACAGGGGCCCATTCACCCCTCCACTTT. Translated, it gives CASSPRTGAHSPLHF.

CDR3 residues: CASSQGGHGVYNEQFF. CDR3 sequence (DNA): TGTGCCAGTAGTCAAGGAGGGCACGGGGTATACAATGAGCAGTTCTTC. V and J are TRBV19 and TRBJ2-1; possible D gene TRBD2, 6 bases. Looked up from germline, CDR1 is LNHDA and CDR2 is SQIVND (reference sequence). The CDR3 has 16 amino acids. V lost 5 bases and J lost 4, with 18 bases in between.

The V gene is TRBV28, the J gene TRBJ2-1, with 7 bases matching TRBD1. Unmatched junction bases numbered 4, after V lost 5 bases and J lost 3 bases. CDR1 MDHEN and CDR2 SYDVKM come from the germline V gene. The length of the CDR3 is 14 residues. CDR3 amino acids: CASSRQGNYNEQFF. The CDR3 DNA is TGTGCCAGCAGTCGACAGGGCAACTACAATGAGCAGTTCTTC.

CDR3 region: CASSNYERRGSFF. The CDR3 DNA is TGTGCCAGCAGTAACTATGAAAGAAGAGGGTCTTTCTTT. The genes are TRBV28 and TRBJ1-1; D gene ambiguous. Germline V gives CDR1 MDHEN, CDR2 SYDVKM. V dropped 5 bases and J dropped 12 bases, with 19 bases sitting between them. This CDR3 comprises 13 residues.

This clone was seen just once. This sequence joins TRBV5-1 and TRBJ2-1, with 7 bases lining up with TRBD1. This CDR3 comprises 16 residues. With V trimmed by 3 bases and J by 5 bases, 11 bases remained unmatched. The germline V gene has CDR1 SGHRS and CDR2 YFSETQ. CDR3 amino acids: CASSSGQDWAHNEQFF. The CDR3 region has the DNA TGCGCCAGCAGCTCCGGACAGGACTGGGCACACAATGAGCAGTTCTTC.

This clone showed up many times. The rearrangement joins TRBV7-2 to TRBJ2-1; TRBD2 matches at 8 bases. This CDR3 contains 13 residues. Germline trimming cut 5 bases from V and 10 bases from J; bases unmatched to any gene: 7. CDR1 is SGHTA and CDR2 is FQGNSA in the germline V gene. The CDR3 DNA follows: TGTGCCAGCAGCGCCGGACTAGCCGGGGAGCAGTTCTTC. Translating it yields CASSAGLAGEQFF.

The V gene is TRBV6-5, the J gene TRBJ1-1, with a weak D call TRBD1 (6 bases). The CDR3 is made up of 15 amino acids. Germline-derived CDR1 and CDR2 are MNHEY and SVGAGI. The V gene lost 6 bases and the J gene lost 0 bases, with 14 bases spanning the gap. CDR3 DNA: TGTGCCAGCAGCATTCAAAGGGGGATGAACACTGAAGCTTTCTTT. It codes for CASSIQRGMNTEAFF.

The chain employs TRBV5-5 and TRBJ1-1, with D possibly being TRBD1 (5 bases). Per germline, CDR1 SGHKS and CDR2 YYEKEE (reference sequence). Trimming cost V 2 bases and J 7 bases, with 12 bases left between them. This CDR3 contains 13 residues. DNA for the CDR3: TGTGCCAGCAGCTTACCTCAGGGTATTGAAGCTTTCTTT. This translates into CASSLPQGIEAFF.